The clone carrying this T cell receptor beta chain was seen more than once but under ten times. The antigen is unknown. The data derive from a study of regulatory T cells in long-lasting Graves disease. Study conclusions and caveats: Newly diagnosed disease favored TRBV20-1 and TRBJ2-1 over persistent disease. Peripheral blood, not thyroid tissue, was the sole material studied.

Relying on iRepertoire HTBI primers and Arm-PCR of CDR3 regions, the team built TCR beta libraries. TCRdb recomputed calls from the multiplex PCR reads with MiXCR, one row per CDR3 protein. Here the sample spans 390,000 or so distinct CDR3 sequences, approximately 23% being singletons. CDR3 size: 16 residues. The germline V gene encodes CDR1 MGHRA and CDR2 YSYEKL. V was shortened by 4 bases and J by 2 bases, with 18 bases between the two germline ends. Time point defined: persistent/refractory GD, antithyroid drugs over 5 years with positive TRAb. There was RNA extracted from PBMCs, and the TCR library was made from it. Approximately 8.6-milliliter peripheral blood samples went into EDTA tubes.

This receptor was taken from a woman between 40 and 55 years old with Graves disease. The V and J genes are TRBV4-1 and TRBJ2-7, with a tentative D call TRBD1 (6 bases). This material consisted of peripheral blood mononuclear cells (PBMCs), taken when the disease was refractory, from a patient treated with antithyroid drugs. The CDR3 is CASSLTVPGQAYEQYF. The DNA for the CDR3 is TGCGCCAGCAGCCTGACGGTTCCGGGACAAGCCTACGAGCAGTACTTC.